The 2 T cell receptor beta chains below were found in one sample sequenced in a study of T cell responses to AZD1222 COVID-19 vaccine. Sequenced by immunoSEQ multiplex PCR; TCRdb stores in-frame clones only, minus some. Among roughly 180,000 clones listed, around 87% were seen once. The sequencing here drew on peripheral blood, taken on day 0 of MenACWY control vaccination. The source is an adult in good health.

As concerns this clone: Other DNA variants within this sample encode the same CDR3. V and J are TRBV3-1 (or the pseudogene TRBV3-2) and TRBJ2-7; the D is unclear. This CDR3 is 12 amino acids long. V shed 1 base and J shed 3 bases, with 4 bases lying between them. Germline lookup yields CDR1 LGHDT and CDR2 YNNKEL (reference sequence). Here the CDR3 DNA reads TGTGCCAGCAGCCAAGCTCACTACGAGCAGTACTTC. It translates to CASSQAHYEQYF.

This sequence joins TRBV2 and TRBJ2-7; possibly TRBD1 for D (6 bases). Germline CDR1 reads SNHLY; CDR2 reads FYNNEI. The CDR3 is 14 residues long. V lost 8 bases and J lost 0, with 14 bases in between. CDR3 nucleotide sequence: TGTGCCAGCCTCAGGGGCCTAAGCTCCTACGAGCAGTACTTC. Amino acid sequence: CASLRGLSSYEQYF.